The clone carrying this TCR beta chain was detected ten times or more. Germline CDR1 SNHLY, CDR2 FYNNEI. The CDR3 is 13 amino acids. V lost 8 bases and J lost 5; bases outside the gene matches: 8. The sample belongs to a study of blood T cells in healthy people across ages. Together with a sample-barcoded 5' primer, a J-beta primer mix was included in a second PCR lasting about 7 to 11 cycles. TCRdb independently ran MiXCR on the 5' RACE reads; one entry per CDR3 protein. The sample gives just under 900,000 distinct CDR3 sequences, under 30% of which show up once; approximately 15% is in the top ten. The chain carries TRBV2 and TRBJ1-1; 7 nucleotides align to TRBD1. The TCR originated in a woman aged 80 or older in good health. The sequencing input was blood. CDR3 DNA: TGTGCCAGCGACAGGGTTTGGGAAACTGAAGCTTTCTTT. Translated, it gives CASDRVWETEAFF. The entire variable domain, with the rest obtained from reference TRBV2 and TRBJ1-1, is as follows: EPEVTQTPSHQVTQMGQEVILRCVPISNHLYFYWYRQILGQKVEFLVSFYNNEISEKSEIFDDQFSVERPDGSNFTLKIRSTKLEDSAMYFCASDRVWETEAFFGQGTRLTVV.